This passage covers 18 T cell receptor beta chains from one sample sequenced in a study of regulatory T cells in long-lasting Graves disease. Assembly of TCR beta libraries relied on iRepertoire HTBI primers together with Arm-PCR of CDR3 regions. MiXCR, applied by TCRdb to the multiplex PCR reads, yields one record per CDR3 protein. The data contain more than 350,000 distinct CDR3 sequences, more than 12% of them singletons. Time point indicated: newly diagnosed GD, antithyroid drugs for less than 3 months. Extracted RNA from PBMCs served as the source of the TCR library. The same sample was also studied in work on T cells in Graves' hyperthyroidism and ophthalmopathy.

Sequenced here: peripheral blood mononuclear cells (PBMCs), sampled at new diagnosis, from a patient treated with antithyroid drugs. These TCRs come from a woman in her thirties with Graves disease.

CDR3 DNA sequence: TGTGCCAGCTCACCATGGGCAGGGGGGAACACTGAAGCTTTCTTT. Its protein product is CASSPWAGGNTEAFF. J is TRBJ1-1 and V is TRBV18; 7 bases map to TRBD1. The germline V gene encodes CDR1 KGHSH and CDR2 LQKENI. Trimming cost V 2 bases and J 1 base; bases outside gene matches: 4. The CDR3 consists of 15 residues.

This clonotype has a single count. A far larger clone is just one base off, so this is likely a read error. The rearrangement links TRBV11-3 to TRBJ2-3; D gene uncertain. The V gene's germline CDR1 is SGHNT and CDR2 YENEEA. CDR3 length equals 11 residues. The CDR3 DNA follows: TGTGCCATCCTCGGCACAGATATGCAGTATTTT. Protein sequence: CAILGTDMQYF.

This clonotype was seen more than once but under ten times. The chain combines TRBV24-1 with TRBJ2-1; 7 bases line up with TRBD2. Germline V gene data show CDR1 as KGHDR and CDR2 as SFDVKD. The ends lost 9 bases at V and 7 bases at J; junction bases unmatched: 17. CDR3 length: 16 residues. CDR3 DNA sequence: TGTGCCACCTGCCCGGGTGGGGGAGGGCCTATAAATGAGCAGTTCTTC. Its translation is CATCPGGGGPINEQFF.

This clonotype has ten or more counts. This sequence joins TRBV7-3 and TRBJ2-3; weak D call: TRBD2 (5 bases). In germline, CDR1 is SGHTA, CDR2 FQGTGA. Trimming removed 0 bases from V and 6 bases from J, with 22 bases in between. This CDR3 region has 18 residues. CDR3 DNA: TGTGCCAGCAGCTTAACCCCTGGCGGAGGCAGGTTAAGCGATACGCAGTATTTT. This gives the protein CASSLTPGGGRLSDTQYF.

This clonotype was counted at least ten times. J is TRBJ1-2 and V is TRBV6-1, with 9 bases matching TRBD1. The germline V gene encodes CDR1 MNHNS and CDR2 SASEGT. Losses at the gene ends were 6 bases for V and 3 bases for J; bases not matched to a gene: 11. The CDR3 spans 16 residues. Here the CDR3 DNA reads TGTGCCAGCAGCTCAACCGGGACAGGGATTTACTATGGCTACACCTTC. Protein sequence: CASSSTGTGIYYGYTF.

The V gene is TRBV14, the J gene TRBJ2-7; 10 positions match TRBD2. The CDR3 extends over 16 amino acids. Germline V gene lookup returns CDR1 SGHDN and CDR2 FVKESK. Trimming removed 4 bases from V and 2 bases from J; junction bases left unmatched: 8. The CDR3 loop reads CASSRPLAGETYEQYF. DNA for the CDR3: TGTGCCAGCAGCCGGCCCCTAGCGGGAGAAACCTACGAGCAGTACTTC.

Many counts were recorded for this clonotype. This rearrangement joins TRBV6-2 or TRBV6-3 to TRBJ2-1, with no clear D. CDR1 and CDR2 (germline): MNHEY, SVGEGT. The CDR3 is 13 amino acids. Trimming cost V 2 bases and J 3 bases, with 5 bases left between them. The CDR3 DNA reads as TGTGCCAGCAGTTACGTGGACTACAATGAGCAGTTCTTC. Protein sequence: CASSYVDYNEQFF.

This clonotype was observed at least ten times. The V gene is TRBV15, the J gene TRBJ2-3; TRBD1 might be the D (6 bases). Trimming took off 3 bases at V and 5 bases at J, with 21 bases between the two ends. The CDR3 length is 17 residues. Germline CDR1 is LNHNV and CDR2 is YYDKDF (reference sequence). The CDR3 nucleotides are TGTGCCACCAGCAGCACAGGGACCCTTCCCATTGAAGATACGCAGTATTTT. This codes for CATSSTGTLPIEDTQYF.

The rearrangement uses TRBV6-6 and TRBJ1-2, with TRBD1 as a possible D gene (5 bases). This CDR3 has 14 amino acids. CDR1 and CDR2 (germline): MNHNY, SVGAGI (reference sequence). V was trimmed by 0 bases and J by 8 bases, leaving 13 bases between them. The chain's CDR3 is CASSYSAGINGYTF. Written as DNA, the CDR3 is TGTGCCAGCAGTTACTCGGCAGGGATAAACGGCTACACCTTC.

The CDR3, as DNA: TGCAGTGCTTTAGACCGAACCTACGAGCAGTACTTC. As protein: CSALDRTYEQYF. The genes are TRBV20-1 and TRBJ2-7; D gene ambiguous. The CDR3 is 12 residues long. V gave up 5 bases and J gave up 2 bases, with 10 bases separating them. CDR1 and CDR2 from the germline V gene are DFQATT and SNEGSKA (reference sequence).

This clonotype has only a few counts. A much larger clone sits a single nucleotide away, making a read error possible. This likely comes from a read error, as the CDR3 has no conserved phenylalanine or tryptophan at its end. The CDR3 protein is CASSVGGSNTEAFS. For the CDR3, the DNA is TGCGCCAGCAGTGTGGGGGGGTCGAACACTGAAGCTTTCTCT. The gene calls are TRBV10-2 and TRBJ1-1, with D possibly TRBD1 on 5 matching bases. Germline loops: CDR1 WSHSY, CDR2 SAAADI. This CDR3 is built from 14 residues. V lost 4 bases to trimming and J lost 1 base, with 10 bases between them.

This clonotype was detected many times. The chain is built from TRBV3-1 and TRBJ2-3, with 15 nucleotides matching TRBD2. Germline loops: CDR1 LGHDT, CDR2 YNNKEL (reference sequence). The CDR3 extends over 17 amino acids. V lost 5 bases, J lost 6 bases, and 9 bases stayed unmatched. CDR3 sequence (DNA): TGTGCCAGCAGCTTACGGACTAGCGGGAGGGCCGGGGATACGCAGTATTTT. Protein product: CASSLRTSGRAGDTQYF.

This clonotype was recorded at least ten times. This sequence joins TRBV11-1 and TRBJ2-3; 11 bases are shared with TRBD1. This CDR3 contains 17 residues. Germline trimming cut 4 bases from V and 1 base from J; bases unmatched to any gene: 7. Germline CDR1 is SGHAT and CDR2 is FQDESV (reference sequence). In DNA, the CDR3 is TGTGCCAGCAGCTGGTGGACAGGGGGCGCAGGCACAGATACGCAGTATTTT. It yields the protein CASSWWTGGAGTDTQYF.

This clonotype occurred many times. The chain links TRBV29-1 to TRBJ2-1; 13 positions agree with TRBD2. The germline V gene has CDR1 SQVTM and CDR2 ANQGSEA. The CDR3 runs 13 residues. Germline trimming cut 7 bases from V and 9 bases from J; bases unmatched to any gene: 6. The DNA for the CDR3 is TGCAGCGGAGGACTAGCGGGAGAGGTTGAGCAGTTCTTC. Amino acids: CSGGLAGEVEQFF.

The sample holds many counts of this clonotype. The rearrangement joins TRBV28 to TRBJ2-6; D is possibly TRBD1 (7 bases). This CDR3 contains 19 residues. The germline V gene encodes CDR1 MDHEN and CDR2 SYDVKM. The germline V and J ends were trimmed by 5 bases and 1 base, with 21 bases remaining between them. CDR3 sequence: CASSGDSRRRVSGANVLTF. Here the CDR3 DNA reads TGTGCCAGCAGTGGGGACAGCCGAAGGAGGGTGTCTGGGGCCAACGTCCTGACTTTC.

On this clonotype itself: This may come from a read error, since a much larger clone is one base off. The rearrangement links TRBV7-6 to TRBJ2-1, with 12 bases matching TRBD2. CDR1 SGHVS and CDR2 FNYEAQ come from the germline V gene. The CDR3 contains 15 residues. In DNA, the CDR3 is TGTGTCAGCAGCCAACTAGCGGGAGGCCTCAATGAGCAGTTCTTC. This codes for CVSSQLAGGLNEQFF.

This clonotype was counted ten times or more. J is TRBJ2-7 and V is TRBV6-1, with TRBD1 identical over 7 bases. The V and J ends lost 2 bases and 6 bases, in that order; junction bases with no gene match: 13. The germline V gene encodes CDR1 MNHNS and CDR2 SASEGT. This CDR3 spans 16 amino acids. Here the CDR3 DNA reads TGTGCCAGCAGTGAACCTCAGGGGACAGTAAAGCGCGAGCAGTACTTC. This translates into CASSEPQGTVKREQYF.

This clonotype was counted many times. CDR3 sequence (DNA): TGTGCCAGCAGCCAAGACATAGCCCCTCCGAACACCGGGGAGCTGTTTTTT. Translating it yields CASSQDIAPPNTGELFF. The chain employs TRBV4-2 and TRBJ2-2; D uncertain. This CDR3 is built from 17 residues. Trimming pared 0 bases from V and 0 bases from J, leaving 11 bases between. Per germline, CDR1 LGHNA and CDR2 YNFKEQ.